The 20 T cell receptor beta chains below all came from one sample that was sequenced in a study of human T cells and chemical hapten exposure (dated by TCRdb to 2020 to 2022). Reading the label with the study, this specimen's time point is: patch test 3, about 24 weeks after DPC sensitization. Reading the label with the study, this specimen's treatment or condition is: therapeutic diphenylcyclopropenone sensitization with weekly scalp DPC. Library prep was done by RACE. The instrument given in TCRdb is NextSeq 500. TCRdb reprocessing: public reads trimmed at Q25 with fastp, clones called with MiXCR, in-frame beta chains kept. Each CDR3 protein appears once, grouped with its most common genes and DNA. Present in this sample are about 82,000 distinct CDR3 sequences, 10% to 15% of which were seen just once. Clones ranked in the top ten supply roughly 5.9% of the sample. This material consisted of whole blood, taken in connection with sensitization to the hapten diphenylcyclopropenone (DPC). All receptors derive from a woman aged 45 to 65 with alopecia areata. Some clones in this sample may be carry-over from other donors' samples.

The CDR3 protein is CASSQEGRANEKLFF. DNA for the CDR3: TGTGCCAGCAGCCAAGAGGGACGTGCTAATGAAAAACTGTTTTTT. The chain employs TRBV14 and TRBJ1-4; tentative D call: TRBD1 (5 bases). V was clipped by 0 bases and J by 3 bases, with 8 bases between them. The V gene's germline CDR1 is SGHDN and CDR2 FVKESK. The CDR3 is made up of 15 amino acids.

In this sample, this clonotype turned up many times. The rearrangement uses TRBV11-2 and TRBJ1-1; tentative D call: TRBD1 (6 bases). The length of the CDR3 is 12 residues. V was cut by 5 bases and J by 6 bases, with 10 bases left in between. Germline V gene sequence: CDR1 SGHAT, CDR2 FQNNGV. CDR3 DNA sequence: TGTGCCAGCAGCGGGGGGCGAGCTGAAGCTTTCTTT. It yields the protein CASSGGRAEAFF.

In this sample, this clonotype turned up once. The CDR3 spells CASSSFGYEQYF. For the CDR3, the DNA is TGTGCCAGCAGTTCTTTCGGCTACGAGCAGTACTTC. The V call is TRBV28, the J call TRBJ2-7; D is undetermined. Germline V gene sequence: CDR1 MDHEN, CDR2 SYDVKM. CDR3 length: 12 residues. V was cut by 4 bases and J by 3 bases, with 7 bases left in between.

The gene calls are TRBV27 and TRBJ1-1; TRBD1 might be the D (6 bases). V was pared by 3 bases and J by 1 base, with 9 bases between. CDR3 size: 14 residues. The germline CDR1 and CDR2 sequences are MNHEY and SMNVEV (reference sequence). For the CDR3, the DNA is TGTGCCAGCAGTTTTAGCAGGGGGAACACTGAAGCTTTCTTT. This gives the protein CASSFSRGNTEAFF.

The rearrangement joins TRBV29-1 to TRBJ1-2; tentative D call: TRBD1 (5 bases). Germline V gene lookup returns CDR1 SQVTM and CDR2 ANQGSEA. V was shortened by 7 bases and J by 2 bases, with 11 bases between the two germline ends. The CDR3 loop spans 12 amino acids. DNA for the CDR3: TGCAGCGGGAGAGACAGCAACTATGGCTACACCTTC. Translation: CSGRDSNYGYTF.

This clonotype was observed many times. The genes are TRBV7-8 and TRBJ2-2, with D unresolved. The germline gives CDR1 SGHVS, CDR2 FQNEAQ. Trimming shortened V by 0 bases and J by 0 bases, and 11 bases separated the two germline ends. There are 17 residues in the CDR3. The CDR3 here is CASSLARILPNTGELFF. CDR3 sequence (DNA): TGTGCCAGCAGCTTAGCGCGTATTCTTCCGAACACCGGGGAGCTGTTTTTT. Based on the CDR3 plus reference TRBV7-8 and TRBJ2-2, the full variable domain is GAGVSQSPRYKVAKRGQDVALRCDPISGHVSLFWYQQALGQGPEFLTYFQNEAQLDKSGLPSDRFFAERPEGSVSTLKIQRTQQEDSAVYLCASSLARILPNTGELFFGEGSRLTVL.

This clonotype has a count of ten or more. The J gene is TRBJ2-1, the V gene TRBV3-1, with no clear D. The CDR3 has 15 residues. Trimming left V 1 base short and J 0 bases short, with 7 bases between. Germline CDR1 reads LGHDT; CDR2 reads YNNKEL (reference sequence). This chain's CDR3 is CASSQGRSSYNEQFF. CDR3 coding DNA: TGTGCCAGCAGCCAAGGAAGGAGCTCCTACAATGAGCAGTTCTTC.

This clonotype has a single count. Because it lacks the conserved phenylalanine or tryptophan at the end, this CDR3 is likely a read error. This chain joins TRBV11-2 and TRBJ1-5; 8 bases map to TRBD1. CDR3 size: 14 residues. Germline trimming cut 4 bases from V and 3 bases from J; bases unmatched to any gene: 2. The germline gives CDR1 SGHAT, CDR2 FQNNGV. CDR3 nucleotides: TGTGCCAGCAGCTCGGGACAGGCCAATCAGCCCCAGCATCTT. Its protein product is CASSSGQANQPQHL.

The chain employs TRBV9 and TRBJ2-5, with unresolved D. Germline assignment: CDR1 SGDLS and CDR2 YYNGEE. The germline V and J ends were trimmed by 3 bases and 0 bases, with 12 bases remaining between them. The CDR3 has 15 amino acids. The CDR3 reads CASSAGFRDQETQYF. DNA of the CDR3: TGTGCCAGCAGCGCCGGTTTCCGGGACCAAGAGACCCAGTACTTC. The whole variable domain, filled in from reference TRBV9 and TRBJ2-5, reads DSGVTQTPKHLITATGQRVTLRCSPRSGDLSVYWYQQSLDQGLQFLIQYYNGEERAKGNILERFSAQQFPDLHSELNLSSLELGDSALYFCASSAGFRDQETQYFGPGTRLLVL.

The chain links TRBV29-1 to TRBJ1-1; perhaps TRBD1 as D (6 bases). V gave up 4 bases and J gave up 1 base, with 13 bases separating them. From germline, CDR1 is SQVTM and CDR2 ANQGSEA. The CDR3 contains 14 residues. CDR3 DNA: TGCAGCGTTGTGAACAGGGCATCGAACACTGAAGCTTTCTTT. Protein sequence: CSVVNRASNTEAFF. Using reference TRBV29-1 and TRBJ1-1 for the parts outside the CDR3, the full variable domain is SAVISQKPSRDICQRGTSLTIQCQVDSQVTMMFWYRQQPGQSLTLIATANQGSEATYESGFVIDKFPISRPNLTFSTLTVSNMSPEDSSIYLCSVVNRASNTEAFFGQGTRLTVV.

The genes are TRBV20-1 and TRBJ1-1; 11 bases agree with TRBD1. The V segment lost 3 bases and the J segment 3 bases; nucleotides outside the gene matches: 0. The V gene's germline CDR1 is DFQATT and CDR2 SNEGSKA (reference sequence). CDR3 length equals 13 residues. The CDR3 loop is CSARGQGDTEAFF. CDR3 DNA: TGCAGTGCTAGGGGACAGGGGGACACTGAAGCTTTCTTT.

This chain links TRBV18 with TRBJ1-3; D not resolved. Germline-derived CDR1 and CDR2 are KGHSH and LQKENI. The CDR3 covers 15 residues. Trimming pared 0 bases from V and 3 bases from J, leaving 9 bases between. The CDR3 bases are TGTGCCAGCTCACCACCCGGCGGGCGTGGAAACACCATATATTTT. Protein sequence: CASSPPGGRGNTIYF.

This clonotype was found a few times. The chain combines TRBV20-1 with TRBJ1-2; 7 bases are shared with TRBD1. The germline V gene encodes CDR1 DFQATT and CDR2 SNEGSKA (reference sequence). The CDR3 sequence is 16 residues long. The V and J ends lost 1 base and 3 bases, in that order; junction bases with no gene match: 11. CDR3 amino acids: CSARASGGHRDYGYTF. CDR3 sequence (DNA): TGCAGTGCTAGAGCATCAGGGGGACACAGGGACTATGGCTACACCTTC.

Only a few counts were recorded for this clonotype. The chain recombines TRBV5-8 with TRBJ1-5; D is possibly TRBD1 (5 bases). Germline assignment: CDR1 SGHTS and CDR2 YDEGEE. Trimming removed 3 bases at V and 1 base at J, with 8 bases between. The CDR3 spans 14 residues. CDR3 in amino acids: CASSYGQSNQPQHF. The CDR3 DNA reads TGTGCCAGCAGCTACGGACAAAGCAATCAGCCCCAGCATTTT.

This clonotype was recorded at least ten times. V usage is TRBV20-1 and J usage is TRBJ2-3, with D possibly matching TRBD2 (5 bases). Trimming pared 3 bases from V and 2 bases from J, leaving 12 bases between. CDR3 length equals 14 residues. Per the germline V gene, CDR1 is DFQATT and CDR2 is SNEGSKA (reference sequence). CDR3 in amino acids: CSASRTRITDTQYF. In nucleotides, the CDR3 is TGCAGTGCTAGCCGGACTCGCATCACAGATACGCAGTATTTT.

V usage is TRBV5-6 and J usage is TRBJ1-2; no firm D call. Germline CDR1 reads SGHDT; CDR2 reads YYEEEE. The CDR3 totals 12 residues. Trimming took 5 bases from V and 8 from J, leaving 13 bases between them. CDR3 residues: CASRMSLGGYTF. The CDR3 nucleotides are TGTGCCAGCAGGATGAGTCTGGGCGGCTACACCTTC. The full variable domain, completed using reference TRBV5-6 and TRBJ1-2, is DAGVTQSPTHLIKTRGQQVTLRCSPKSGHDTVSWYQQALGQGPQFIFQYYEEEERQRGNFPDRFSGHQFPNYSSELNVNALLLGDSALYLCASRMSLGGYTFGSGTRLTVV.

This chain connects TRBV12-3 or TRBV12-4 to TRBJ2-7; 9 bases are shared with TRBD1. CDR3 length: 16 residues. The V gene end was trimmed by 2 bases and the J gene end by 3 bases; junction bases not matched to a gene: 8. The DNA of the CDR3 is TGTGCCAGCAGTTTAATCTGGGACAGGGCCTACTACGAGCAGTACTTC. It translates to CASSLIWDRAYYEQYF.

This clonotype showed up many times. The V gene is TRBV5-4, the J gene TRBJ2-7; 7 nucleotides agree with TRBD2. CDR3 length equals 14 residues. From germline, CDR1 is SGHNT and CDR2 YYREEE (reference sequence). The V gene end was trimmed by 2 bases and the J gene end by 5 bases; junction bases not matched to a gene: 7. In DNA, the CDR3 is TGTGCCAGCAGCTTCGGCGGGAGAGGCCACGAGCAGTACTTC. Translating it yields CASSFGGRGHEQYF.

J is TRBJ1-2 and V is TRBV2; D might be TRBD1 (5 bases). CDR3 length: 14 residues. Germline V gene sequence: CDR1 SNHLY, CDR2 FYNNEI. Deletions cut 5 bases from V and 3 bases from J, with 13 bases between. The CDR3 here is CASSNPPGDYGYTF. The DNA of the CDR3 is TGTGCCAGCAGTAACCCCCCGGGGGACTATGGCTACACCTTC.

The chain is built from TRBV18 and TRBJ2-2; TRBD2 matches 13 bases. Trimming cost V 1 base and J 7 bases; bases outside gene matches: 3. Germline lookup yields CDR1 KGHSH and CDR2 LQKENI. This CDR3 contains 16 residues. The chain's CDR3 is CASSPRTSGRNGELFF. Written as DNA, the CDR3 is TGTGCCAGCTCACCACGGACTAGCGGGAGAAACGGGGAGCTGTTTTTT.